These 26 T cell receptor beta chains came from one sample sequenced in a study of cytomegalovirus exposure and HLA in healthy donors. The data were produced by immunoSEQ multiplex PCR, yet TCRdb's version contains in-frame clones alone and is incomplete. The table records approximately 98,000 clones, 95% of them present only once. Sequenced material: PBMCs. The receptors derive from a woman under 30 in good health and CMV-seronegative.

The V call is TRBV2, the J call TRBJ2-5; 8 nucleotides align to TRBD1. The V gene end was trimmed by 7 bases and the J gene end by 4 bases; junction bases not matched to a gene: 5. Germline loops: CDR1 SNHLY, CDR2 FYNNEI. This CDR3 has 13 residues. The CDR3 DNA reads TGTGCCAGCACCGGTGACAGGGGAGAGACCCAGTACTTC. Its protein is CASTGDRGETQYF.

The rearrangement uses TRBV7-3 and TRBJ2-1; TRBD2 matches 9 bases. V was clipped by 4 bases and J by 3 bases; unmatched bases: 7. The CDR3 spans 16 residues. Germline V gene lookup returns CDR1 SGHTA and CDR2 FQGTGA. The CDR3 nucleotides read TGTGCCAGCAGCTATTCAGGGACTAGCAGCTACAATGAGCAGTTCTTC. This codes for CASSYSGTSSYNEQFF. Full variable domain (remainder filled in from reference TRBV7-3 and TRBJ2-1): GAGVSQTPSNKVTEKGKYVELRCDPISGHTALYWYRQSLGQGPEFLIYFQGTGAADDSGLPNDRFFAVRPEGSVSTLKIQRTERGDSAVYLCASSYSGTSSYNEQFFGPGTRLTVL.

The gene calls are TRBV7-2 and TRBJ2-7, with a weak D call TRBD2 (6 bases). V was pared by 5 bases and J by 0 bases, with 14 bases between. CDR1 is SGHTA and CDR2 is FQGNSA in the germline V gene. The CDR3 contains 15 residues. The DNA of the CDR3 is TGTGCCAGCAGCGAACGCGGGGTTTTCTCCTACGAGCAGTACTTC. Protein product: CASSERGVFSYEQYF.

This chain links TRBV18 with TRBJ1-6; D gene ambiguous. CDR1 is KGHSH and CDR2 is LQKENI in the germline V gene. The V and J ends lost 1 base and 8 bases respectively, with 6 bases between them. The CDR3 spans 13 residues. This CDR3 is CASSPQADSPLHF. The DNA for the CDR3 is TGTGCCAGCTCACCACAGGCGGATTCACCCCTCCACTTT.

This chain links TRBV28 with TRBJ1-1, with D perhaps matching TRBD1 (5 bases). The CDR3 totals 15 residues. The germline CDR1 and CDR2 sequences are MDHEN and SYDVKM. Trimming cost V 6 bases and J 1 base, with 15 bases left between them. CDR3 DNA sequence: TGTGCCAGCAGCCCCGGATTAGGGGCGAACACTGAAGCTTTCTTT. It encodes CASSPGLGANTEAFF.

The CDR3 DNA reads TGTGCCAGCAGACCCGGACAGAGTCGCTACACCTTC. Its protein is CASRPGQSRYTF. The rearrangement uses TRBV6-1 and TRBJ1-2; D is perhaps TRBD1 (6 bases). Germline CDR1 is MNHNS and CDR2 is SASEGT. Trimming removed 6 bases at V and 9 bases at J, with 14 bases between. This CDR3 region has 12 residues.

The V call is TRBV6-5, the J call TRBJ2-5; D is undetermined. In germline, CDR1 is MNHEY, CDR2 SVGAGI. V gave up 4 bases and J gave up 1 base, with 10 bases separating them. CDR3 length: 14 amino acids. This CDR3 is CASSLYSRQETQYF. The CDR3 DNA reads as TGTGCCAGCAGTTTATACAGTCGCCAAGAGACCCAGTACTTC.

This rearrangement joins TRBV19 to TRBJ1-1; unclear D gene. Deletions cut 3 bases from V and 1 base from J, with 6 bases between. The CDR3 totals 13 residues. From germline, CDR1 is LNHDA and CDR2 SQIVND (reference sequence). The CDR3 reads CASSIRQNTEAFF. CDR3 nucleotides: TGTGCCAGTAGTATTAGACAGAACACTGAAGCTTTCTTT.

CDR3 coding DNA: TGTGCCAGCAGCCAAGAGAGACAGTCCTACGAGCAGTACTTC. It specifies CASSQERQSYEQYF. The chain is built from TRBV4-2 and TRBJ2-7; D is perhaps TRBD1 (5 bases). In germline, CDR1 is LGHNA, CDR2 YNFKEQ. The CDR3 has 14 amino acids. With 0 bases removed from V and 1 base from J, the gap between germline ends came to 7 bases.

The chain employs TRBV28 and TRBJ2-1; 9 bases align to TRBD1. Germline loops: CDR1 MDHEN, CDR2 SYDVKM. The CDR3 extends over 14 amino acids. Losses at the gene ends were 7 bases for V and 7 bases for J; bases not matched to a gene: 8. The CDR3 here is CASTQGAMGNEQFF. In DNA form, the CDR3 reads TGTGCCAGCACACAGGGGGCTATGGGGAATGAGCAGTTCTTC.

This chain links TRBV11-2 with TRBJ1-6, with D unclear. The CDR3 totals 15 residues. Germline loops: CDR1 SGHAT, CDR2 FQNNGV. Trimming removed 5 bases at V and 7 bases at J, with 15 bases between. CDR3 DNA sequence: TGTGCCAGCAGCACCCACCGGGGTAACAATTCACCCCTCCACTTT. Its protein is CASSTHRGNNSPLHF.

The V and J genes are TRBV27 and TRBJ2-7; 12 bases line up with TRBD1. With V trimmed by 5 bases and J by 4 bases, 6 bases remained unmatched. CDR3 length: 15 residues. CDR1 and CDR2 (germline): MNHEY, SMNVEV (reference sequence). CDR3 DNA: TGTGCCAGCAGTCCCCCGGGACAGGGGGCGTACGAGCAGTACTTC. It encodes CASSPPGQGAYEQYF.

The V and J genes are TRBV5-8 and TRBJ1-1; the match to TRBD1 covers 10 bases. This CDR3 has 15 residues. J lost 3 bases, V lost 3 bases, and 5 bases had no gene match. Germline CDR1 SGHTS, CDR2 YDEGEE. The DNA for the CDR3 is TGTGCCAGCAGCTATGGGACAGGGGAGTACACTGAAGCTTTCTTT. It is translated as CASSYGTGEYTEAFF.

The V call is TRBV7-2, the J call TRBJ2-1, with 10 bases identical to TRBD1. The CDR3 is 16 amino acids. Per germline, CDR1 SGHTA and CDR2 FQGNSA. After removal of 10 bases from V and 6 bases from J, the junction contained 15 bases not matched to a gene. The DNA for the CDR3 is TGTGCCACTCGATCTCCCCGACAGGGGGCCCTCAATGAGCAGTTCTTC. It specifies CATRSPRQGALNEQFF.

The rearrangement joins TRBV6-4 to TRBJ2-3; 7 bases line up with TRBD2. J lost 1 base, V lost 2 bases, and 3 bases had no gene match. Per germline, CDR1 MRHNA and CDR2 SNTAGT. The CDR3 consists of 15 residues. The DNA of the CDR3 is TGTGCCAGCAGTGACGTGGCGGGGGGCACAGATACGCAGTATTTT. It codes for CASSDVAGGTDTQYF.

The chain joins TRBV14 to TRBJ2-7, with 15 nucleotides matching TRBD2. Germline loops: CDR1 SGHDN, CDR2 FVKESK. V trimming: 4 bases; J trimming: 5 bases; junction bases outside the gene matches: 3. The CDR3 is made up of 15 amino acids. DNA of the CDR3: TGTGCCAGCAGCCGCCGGACTAGCGGGGGGGACGAGCAGTACTTC. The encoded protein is CASSRRTSGGDEQYF.

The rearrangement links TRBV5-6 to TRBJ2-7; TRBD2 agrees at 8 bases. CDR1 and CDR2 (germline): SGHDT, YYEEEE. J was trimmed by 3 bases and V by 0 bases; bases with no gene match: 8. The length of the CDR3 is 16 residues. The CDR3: CASSLAGGLGIYEQYF. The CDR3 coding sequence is TGTGCCAGCAGCTTGGCCGGGGGACTAGGGATCTACGAGCAGTACTTC.

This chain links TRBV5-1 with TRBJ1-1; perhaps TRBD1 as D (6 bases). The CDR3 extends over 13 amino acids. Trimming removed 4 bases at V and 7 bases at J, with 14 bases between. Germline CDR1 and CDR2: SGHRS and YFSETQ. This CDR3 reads CASSPTGSSEAFF. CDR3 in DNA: TGCGCCAGCAGCCCTACAGGGAGTAGTGAAGCTTTCTTT.

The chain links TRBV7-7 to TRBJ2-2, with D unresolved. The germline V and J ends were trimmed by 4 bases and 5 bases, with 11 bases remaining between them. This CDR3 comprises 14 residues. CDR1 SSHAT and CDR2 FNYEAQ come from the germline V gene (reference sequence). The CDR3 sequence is CASSSASMTGELFF. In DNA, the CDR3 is TGTGCCAGCAGCTCAGCCTCTATGACCGGGGAGCTGTTTTTT.

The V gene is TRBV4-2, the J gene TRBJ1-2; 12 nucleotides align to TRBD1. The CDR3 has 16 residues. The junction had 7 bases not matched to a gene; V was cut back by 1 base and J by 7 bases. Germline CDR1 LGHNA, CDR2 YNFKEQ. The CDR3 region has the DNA TGTGCCAGCAGCCAAGGGGGGACAGGGGGCGTCGGTGGCTACACCTTC. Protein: CASSQGGTGGVGGYTF.

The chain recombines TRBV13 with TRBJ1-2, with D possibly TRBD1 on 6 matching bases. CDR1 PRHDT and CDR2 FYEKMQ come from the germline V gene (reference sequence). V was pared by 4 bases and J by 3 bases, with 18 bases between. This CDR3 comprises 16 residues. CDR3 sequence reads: CASSSGTTGIDYGYTF. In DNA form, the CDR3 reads TGTGCCAGCAGCTCCGGGACAACGGGAATTGACTATGGCTACACCTTC.

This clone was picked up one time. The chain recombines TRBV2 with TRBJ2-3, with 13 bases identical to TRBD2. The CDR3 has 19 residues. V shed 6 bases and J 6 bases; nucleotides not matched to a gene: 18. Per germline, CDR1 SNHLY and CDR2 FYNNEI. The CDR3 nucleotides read TGTGCCAGCAGCGGACTAGCGGGGGAGCCATGGGGCCAAGATGATACGCAGTATTTT. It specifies CASSGLAGEPWGQDDTQYF.

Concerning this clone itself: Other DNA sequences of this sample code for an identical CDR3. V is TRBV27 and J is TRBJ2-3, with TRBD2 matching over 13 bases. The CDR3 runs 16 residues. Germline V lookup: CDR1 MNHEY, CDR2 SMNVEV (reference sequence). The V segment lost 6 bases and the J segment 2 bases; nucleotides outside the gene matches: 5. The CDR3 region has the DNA TGTGCCAGCAGCCAGGGACTAGCGGGGACCACAGATACGCAGTATTTT. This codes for CASSQGLAGTTDTQYF.

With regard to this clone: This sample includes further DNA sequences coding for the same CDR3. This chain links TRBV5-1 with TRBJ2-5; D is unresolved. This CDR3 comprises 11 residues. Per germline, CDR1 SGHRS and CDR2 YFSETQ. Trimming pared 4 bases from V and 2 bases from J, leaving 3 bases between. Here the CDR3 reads CASSLQETQYF. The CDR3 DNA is TGCGCCAGCAGCCTACAAGAGACCCAGTACTTC.

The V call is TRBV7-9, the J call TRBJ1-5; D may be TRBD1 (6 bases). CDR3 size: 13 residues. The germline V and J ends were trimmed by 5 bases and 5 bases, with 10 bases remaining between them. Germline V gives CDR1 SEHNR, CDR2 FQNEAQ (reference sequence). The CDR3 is CASSADRYQPQHF. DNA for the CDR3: TGTGCCAGCAGCGCCGACAGGTATCAGCCCCAGCATTTT.

The CDR3 loop reads CASRPPTSHHPLHF. The CDR3, as DNA: TGTGCCAGCAGGCCACCCACATCCCACCATCCCCTCCACTTT. The V gene is TRBV28, the J gene TRBJ1-6; D is uncertain. The CDR3 length is 14 residues. Germline loops: CDR1 MDHEN, CDR2 SYDVKM. With 6 bases removed from V and 13 bases from J, the gap between germline ends came to 19 bases.